The sequence of this TCR beta chain was determined in a study of T cell repertoires in cytomegalovirus infection. The CDR3 runs 16 residues. The V gene end was trimmed by 1 base and the J gene end by 1 base; junction bases not matched to a gene: 6. The germline V gene has CDR1 SGHVS and CDR2 FNYEAQ. TCRdb called the reads again in MiXCR, with one record for every CDR3 protein. This sample has 680,000 or so distinct CDR3 sequences; around 31% occur once, and the top ten carry approximately 18%. This clonotype was detected ten times or more. Its cognate antigen is unknown. The sequenced sample was cultured PBMCs, obtained from culture after CMV antigen stimulation. This receptor was identified in a human donor in good health (CMV status not recorded). Some clones in this sample may be carry-over from other donors' samples. The chain is built from TRBV7-6 and TRBJ2-5; TRBD2 matches 7 bases. CDR3 sequence (DNA): TGTGCCAGCAGCTTAGAAGCTACTAGCGCCCAAGAGACCCAGTACTTC. This gives the protein CASSLEATSAQETQYF.